This entry describes one T cell receptor beta chain. Its target is unknown. The data derive from a study of post-analysis software for immune sequencing data. With 2 bases clipped from V and 11 bases from J, the junction kept 12 bases outside the gene matches. CDR1 and CDR2 (germline): DFQATT, SNEGSKA (reference sequence). There are 17 residues in the CDR3. Study results and caveats: Relative to controls, patients had about five TRBV segments at higher frequency, with TRBV5-6, TRBV5-1 and TRBV20-1 among these.

Every TCR beta cDNA library bore unique molecular identifiers. TCRdb re-called the PCR reads with MiXCR, one entry per CDR3 protein. The sample lists some 260,000 distinct CDR3 sequences, roughly a third occurring once. This rearrangement joins TRBV20-1 to TRBJ2-1, with 16 bases fitting TRBD2. Specimen: blood. The clonotype originates from a girl aged 5-17 years with multiple sclerosis. The CDR3 here is CSARTLGLAGGFGKQFF. In DNA, the CDR3 is TGCAGTGCTAGAACCCTGGGACTAGCGGGAGGGTTTGGCAAGCAGTTCTTC.